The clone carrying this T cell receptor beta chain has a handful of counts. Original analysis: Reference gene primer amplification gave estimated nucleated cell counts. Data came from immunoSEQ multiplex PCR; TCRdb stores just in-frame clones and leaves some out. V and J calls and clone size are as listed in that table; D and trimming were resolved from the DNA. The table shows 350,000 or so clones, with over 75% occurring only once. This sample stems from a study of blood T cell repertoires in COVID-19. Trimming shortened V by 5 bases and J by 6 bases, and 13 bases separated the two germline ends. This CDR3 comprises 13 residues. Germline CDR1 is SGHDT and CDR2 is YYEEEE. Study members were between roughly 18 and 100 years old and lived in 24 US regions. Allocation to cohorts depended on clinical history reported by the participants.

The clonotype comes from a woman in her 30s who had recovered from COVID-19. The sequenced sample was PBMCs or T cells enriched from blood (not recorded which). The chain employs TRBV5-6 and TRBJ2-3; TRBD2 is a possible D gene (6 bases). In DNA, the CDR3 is TGTGCCAGCAGACACGGAGGGGTTGATACGCAGTATTTT. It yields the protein CASRHGGVDTQYF.